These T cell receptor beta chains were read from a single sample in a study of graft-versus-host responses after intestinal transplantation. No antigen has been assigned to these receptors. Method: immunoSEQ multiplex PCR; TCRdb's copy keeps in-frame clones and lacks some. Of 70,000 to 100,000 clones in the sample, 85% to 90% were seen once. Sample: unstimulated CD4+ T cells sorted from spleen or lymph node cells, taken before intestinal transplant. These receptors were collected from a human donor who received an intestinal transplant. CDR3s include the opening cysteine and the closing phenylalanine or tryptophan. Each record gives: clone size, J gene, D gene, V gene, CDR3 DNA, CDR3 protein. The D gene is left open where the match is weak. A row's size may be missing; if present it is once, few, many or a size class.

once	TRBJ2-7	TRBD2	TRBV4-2	TGTGCCAGCAGCCAGGGGGAGGGACTAGCGGCCTTCTACGAGCAGTACTTC	CASSQGEGLAAFYEQYF
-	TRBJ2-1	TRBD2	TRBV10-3	TGTGCCATCAGTGACGGGACTAGCGGGAGTCGTGAGCAGTTCTTC	CAISDGTSGSREQFF
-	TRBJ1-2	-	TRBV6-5	TGTGCCAGCAGGGTTGGTTTTGGGGGGGATGGCTACACCTTC	CASRVGFGGDGYTF
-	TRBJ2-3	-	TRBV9	TGTGCCAGCAGCGTCGCGATTTCAGATACGCAGTATTTT	CASSVAISDTQYF
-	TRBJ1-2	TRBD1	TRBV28	TGTGCCACCGGGACAGCGAAAGGCTACACCTTC	CATGTAKGYTF
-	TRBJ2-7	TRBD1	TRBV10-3	TGTGCCATCAAGCCTGCAGGGGGAAGGGAGCAGTACTTC	CAIKPAGGREQYF
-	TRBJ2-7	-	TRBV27	TGTGCCAGCAAAGTTAGTCTAGGGGCCTACGAGCAGTACTTC	CASKVSLGAYEQYF
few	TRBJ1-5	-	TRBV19	TGTGCCAGTAGTATTCAGGATAGCAATCAGCCCCAGCATTTT	CASSIQDSNQPQHF
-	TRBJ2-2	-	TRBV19	TGTGCCAGCCACGACAAGAACACCGGGGAGCTGTTTTTT	CASHDKNTGELFF
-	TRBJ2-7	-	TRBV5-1	TGCGCCAGCAGCTTGGCCGGGAGTGCCTACGAGCAGTACTTC	CASSLAGSAYEQYF
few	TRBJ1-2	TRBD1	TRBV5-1	TGCGCCAGCAGCTTAACGACAGGGGGCTATGACTATGGCTACACCTTC	CASSLTTGGYDYGYTF
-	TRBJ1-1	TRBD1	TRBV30	TGTGCCTGGGGACAGGGGCCCACTGAAGCTTTCTTT	CAWGQGPTEAFF
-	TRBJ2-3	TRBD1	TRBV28	TGTGCCAGCAGTTTTGACAGGGGGCGAACAGATACGCAGTATTTT	CASSFDRGRTDTQYF
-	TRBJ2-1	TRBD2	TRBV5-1	TGCGCCAGCAGCTTGGGTGGTTCAGCGGGAGGATTCAATGAGCAGTTCTTC	CASSLGGSAGGFNEQFF
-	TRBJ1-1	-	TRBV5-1	TGCGCCAGCAGTCAGGTGGGGGGCACTGAAGCTTTCTTT	CASSQVGGTEAFF
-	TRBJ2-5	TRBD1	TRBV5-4	TGTGCCAGCAGCTCGAGACAGGGGGCGGGTGGGCGTCAAGAGACCCAGTACTTC	CASSSRQGAGGRQETQYF
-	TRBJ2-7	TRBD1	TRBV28	TGTGCCAGCAGTTCCCCCGGACAGGGGACAACCTACGAGCAGTACTTC	CASSSPGQGTTYEQYF
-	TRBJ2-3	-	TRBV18	TGTGCCAGCTCACCCGAGGGACTCAGCCGCGATACGCAGTATTTT	CASSPEGLSRDTQYF
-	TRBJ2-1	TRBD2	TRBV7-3	TGTGCCAGCAGCCCGGAGCGGGGGCTGCATGAGCAGTTCTTC	CASSPERGLHEQFF
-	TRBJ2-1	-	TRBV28	TGTGCCAGCAGTTCCGGTGGTCGCGGGTTCTTC	CASSSGGRGFF
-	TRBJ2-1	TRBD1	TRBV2	TGTGCCAGCAGGACGATCGGGACAGCCTACAATGAGCAGTTCTTC	CASRTIGTAYNEQFF
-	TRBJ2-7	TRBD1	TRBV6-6	TGTGCCAGCAGAAGGGGACAGGGGGCGGGAGAGGTCGAGCAGTACTTC	CASRRGQGAGEVEQYF
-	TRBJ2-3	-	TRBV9	TGTGCCAGCAGCGTAGGTACTAGACAAGATACGCAGTATTTT	CASSVGTRQDTQYF
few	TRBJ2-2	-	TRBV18	TGTGCCAGCTCCCTTCCCGGGACAACCACCGGGGAGCTGTTTTTT	CASSLPGTTTGELFF
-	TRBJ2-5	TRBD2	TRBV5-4	TGTGCCAGCAGCCCTAGCGGGGGGGCCCGAGAGACCCAGTACTTC	CASSPSGGARETQYF
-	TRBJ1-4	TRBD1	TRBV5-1	TGCGCCAGCAGCTTAACAGGGGTAGTAAATGAAAAACTGTTTTTT	CASSLTGVVNEKLFF
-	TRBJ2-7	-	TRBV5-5	TGTGCCAGCCAGGGGACCCCCTACGAGCAGTACTTC	CASQGTPYEQYF
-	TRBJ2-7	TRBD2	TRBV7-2	TGTGCCAGCAGCTTCGTGACTAGCGGGACTTACGAGCAGTACTTC	CASSFVTSGTYEQYF
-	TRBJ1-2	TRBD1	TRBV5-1	TGCGCCAGCAGCCCGGGGACAGGAGGCTATGGCTACACCTTC	CASSPGTGGYGYTF
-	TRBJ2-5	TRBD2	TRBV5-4	TGTGCCAGCAGCTTGCCTAGCGGGGAGACCCAGTACTTC	CASSLPSGETQYF
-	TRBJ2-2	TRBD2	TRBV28	TGTGCCAGCAAGAGGACTAGCGGCTCTGGGGAGCTGTTTTTT	CASKRTSGSGELFF
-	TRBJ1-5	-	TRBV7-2	TGTGCCAGCAGCCGGAGGGTCAATCAGCCCCAGCATTTT	CASSRRVNQPQHF
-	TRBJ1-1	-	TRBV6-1	TGTGCCAGCAGTGACAGGGTCAGGAACACTGAAGCTTTCTTT	CASSDRVRNTEAFF
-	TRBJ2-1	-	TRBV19	TGTGCCAGTAGTATGGACCCTACAGGGAATGAGCAGTTCTTC	CASSMDPTGNEQFF
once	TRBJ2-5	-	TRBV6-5	TGTGCCAGCAGCCGTTTCACAGGCCAAGAGACCCAGTACTTC	CASSRFTGQETQYF
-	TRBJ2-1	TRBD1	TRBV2	TGTGCCAGCAGTGGCCAGGGGGTCCGTTCGGGCAATGAGCAGTTCTTC	CASSGQGVRSGNEQFF
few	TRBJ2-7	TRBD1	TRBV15	TGTGCCACCAGCAGGTCCTGGGACAGGGCGCACGAGCAGTACTTC	CATSRSWDRAHEQYF
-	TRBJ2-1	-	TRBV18	TGTGCCAGCTCACCGGAGACAGGTTACAATGAGCAGTTCTTC	CASSPETGYNEQFF
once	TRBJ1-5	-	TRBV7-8	TGTGCCAGCAGCTTATCTTCGGTTAGAAGCAATCAGCCCCAGCATTTT	CASSLSSVRSNQPQHF
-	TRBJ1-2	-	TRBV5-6	TGTGCCAGCAGGATCCGATCGGGACTCTATGGCTACACCTTC	CASRIRSGLYGYTF
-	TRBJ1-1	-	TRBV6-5	TGTGCCAGCAGTTACAGGTTCGGGTACACTGAAGCTTTCTTT	CASSYRFGYTEAFF
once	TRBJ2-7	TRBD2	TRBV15	TGTGCCACCAGCAGAGATATGGGGAGACTAGCGGCCCCCTACGAGCAGTACTTC	CATSRDMGRLAAPYEQYF
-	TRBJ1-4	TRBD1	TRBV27	TGTGCCAGCAGTTCACAACTCCGACAGGGAAGGTCCGAAAAACTGTTTTTT	CASSSQLRQGRSEKLFF
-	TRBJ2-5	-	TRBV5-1	TGCGCCAGCAGCCCACGGGAGGAGACCCAGTACTTC	CASSPREETQYF
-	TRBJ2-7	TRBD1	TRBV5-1	TGCGCCAGCAGCTTGGGGGACAGTTCCTCGTACGAGCAGTACTTC	CASSLGDSSSYEQYF
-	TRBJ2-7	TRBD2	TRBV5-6	TGTGCCAGCAGCTTGGTAAGCGGGGGGGCCTACGAGCAGTACTTC	CASSLVSGGAYEQYF